The following is a T cell receptor (beta chain) sequence with its context. This clonotype was seen repeatedly, ten times or more. The antigen it binds to is not known. No base-level quality is on record; no much larger clone is a single base apart. PBMCs were isolated by Ficoll-Paque density gradient centrifugation. The sample is drawn from a study of T-cell memory formation after mild COVID-19 (dated by TCRdb to about 2021). Regarding the study in general: TCR sequence clusters from the two donors were found to be largely donor specific. In two donors, T-cell clones that expanded and contracted after mild COVID-19 were followed by sequencing TCRalpha and TCRbeta repertoires longitudinally. The cohort was made up of two young adult volunteers, one female and one male, who were previously healthy.

Unmatched junction bases come to 19, with V trimmed by 6 bases and J by 0 bases. The CDR3 spans 20 residues, from the cysteine through the phenylalanine. Of the read, only the CDR3 DNA is kept; its 60 bases are in frame from base 1. What the work shows at the level of the full study, not this receptor alone: From day 15 to 85, contracting clones showed balanced CD4/CD8 phenotypes, whereas a second wave of clones that expanded from day 15 to 37 leaned towards CD4+. Only a couple of mild cases were covered in the study, and larger cohorts including severe cases with pre-infection samples were considered necessary. Some responding clones were found in pre-infection memory, which suggests that pre-existing cross-reactive memory T cells took part in the SARS-CoV-2 response. SARS-CoV-2 specificity of the second-wave clones peaking on day 37 was not confirmed. Contracting CD4+ clones were found mainly in CM and EM memory subsets, while CD8+ clones were enriched in EMRA.

Sequencing took place on an Illumina NovaSeq 6000. Using 5'RACE with constant-segment primers, TCRalpha and TCRbeta cDNA libraries were constructed, with sample barcodes and unique molecular identifiers added in the process. RNA was extracted from every sample with Trizol reagent. Library amplification was performed in two PCR steps, and a second sample barcode and Illumina TruSeq adapters were introduced in the second step. Sequencing of libraries was performed on an Illumina NovaSeq with 2 x 150 bp paired-end reads. The paper's processing steps were these. With migec v1.2.7, reads were demultiplexed and then collapsed into UMI-guided consensus sequences. With mixcr v2.1.11, UMI consensuses were aligned to TRA and TRB V and J templates and assembled into clonotypes. A clonotype was counted as expanded or contracted only when both edgeR and NoisET called the clonotype significant, with the noise models trained on biological replicates. For edgeR calls, a false discovery rate-adjusted p below 0.01 and a log2 fold-change threshold of 1 were applied. As an exploratory analysis of dynamics, max-normalized trajectories of the 1000 most abundant clonotypes were examined with PCA combined with hierarchical clustering. The CD4 or CD8 phenotype of responding clones was assigned using the separately sequenced CD4+ and CD8+ repertoires. Clones were called with MiXCR by TCRdb after fastp trimmed the public reads at Q25, and only in-frame beta chains were retained. Entries that share a CDR3 protein sequence are merged under the most common genes and DNA. These V and J calls derive from TCRdb rather than the authors' analysis. Present in this sample are about 350,000 distinct CDR3 sequences, less than 25% of which were seen just once. The top ten constitute under 25% of the sample.

This chain is built from TRBV12-3 or TRBV12-4 and TRBJ1-5; 8 middle bases align to TRBD1. The TCR sequence derives from a man younger than 35 who had mild COVID-19 (a few samples of this study predate the infection). The sample titles of this study are shuffled in the database, so cell type and time point are left out; the donor was told from shared clones. The sample was PBMCs or a T cell subset sorted from them (not recorded which). The DNA sequence follows: TGTGCCAGCAGGGGACCTCCCATGCGACAGGGGTATAGTAGCAATCAGCCCCAGCATTTT. Its translation reads: CASRGPPMRQGYSSNQPQHF.